The entry below gives a single T cell receptor (beta chain) sequence along with its context. The antigen is undetermined. J gave up 4 bases and V 2 bases, and 6 bases lay outside the gene matches. Germline CDR1 and CDR2: WNHNN and SYGVQD (reference sequence). The CDR3 length is 15 residues. The sample is drawn from a study of a mutant IDH1 vaccine in newly diagnosed glioma. Overall study: Treated patients showed a male proportion of approximately 62%, a female proportion of around 38%, and a mean age of around 40 years. Most had both radiotherapy and temozolomide beforehand; others had only one. Study results and limitations: Shifts in the top peripheral T cell clonotypes seemed unrelated to pseudoprogression.

The repertoire was sequenced with immunoSEQ multiplex PCR; TCRdb's copy has only in-frame clones and lacks some. The sample consists of 98,000 or so clones, around nine tenths of them appearing once. Specified time point: baseline, week 1 (first vaccination visit). Treatment reported: pre-vaccination baseline after standard-of-care therapy. Tumors from donors were new WHO grade 3 or 4 IDH1-mutant astrocytomas with ATRX loss. The starting material was PBMCs, obtained from a glioma patient treated with radiotherapy, temozolomide or both. The TCR comes from a woman aged 45-60 years with glioma. The chain combines TRBV10-1 with TRBJ2-5; the match to TRBD1 covers 8 bases. CDR3 bases: TGCGCCAGCAGTGAGGCAGGGGGCGCGGGAGAGACCCAGTACTTC. Its protein product is CASSEAGGAGETQYF.